The 32 T cell receptor beta chains below all came from one sample that was sequenced in a study of beta chain features in type 1 diabetes. Reverse transcribing all isolated RNA meant expressed TCRB transcripts were sequenced. The repertoire was sequenced with immunoSEQ multiplex PCR; TCRdb's copy has only in-frame clones and lacks some. The sample consists of 450,000 to 600,000 clones, around 30% of them appearing once. Input material: naive CD4+ T cells from blood. All receptors derive from a man aged 18-30 years in good health.

This clone was recorded a few times. Here the CDR3 reads CAWSTTGGQPQHF. The CDR3 DNA follows: TGTGCCTGGAGTACTACAGGGGGGCAGCCCCAGCATTTT. The gene calls are TRBV30 and TRBJ1-5, with TRBD1 identical over 8 bases. The J segment lost 7 bases and the V segment lost 2 bases, leaving 4 bases of the junction unmatched. The CDR3 totals 13 residues. Germline V gene data show CDR1 as GTSNPN and CDR2 as SVGIG (reference sequence).

The chain carries TRBV30 and TRBJ1-2, with unresolved D. In germline, CDR1 is GTSNPN, CDR2 SVGIG (reference sequence). CDR3 length equals 13 residues. Trimming removed 0 bases from V and 5 bases from J, with 10 bases in between. The CDR3, as DNA: TGTGCCTGGAGTGTAAGGAGAAGTTATGGCTACACCTTC. Protein sequence: CAWSVRRSYGYTF.

This sequence joins TRBV2 and TRBJ1-1; TRBD1 aligns across 8 bases. V lost 10 bases, J lost 6 bases, and 7 bases stayed unmatched. CDR3 size: 12 residues. Germline V gene data show CDR1 as SNHLY and CDR2 as FYNNEI. CDR3 nucleotide sequence: TGTGCCACCCAGCTACAGGGGGCTGAAGCTTTCTTT. The encoded protein is CATQLQGAEAFF.

J is TRBJ2-4 and V is TRBV28; tentative D call: TRBD2 (6 bases). The CDR3 sequence is 14 residues long. V lost 8 bases to trimming and J lost 1 base, with 12 bases between them. Germline V gene lookup returns CDR1 MDHEN and CDR2 SYDVKM. The CDR3 here is CASAGTAAKNIQYF. CDR3 DNA sequence: TGTGCCAGCGCCGGGACTGCTGCCAAAAACATTCAGTACTTC.

This rearrangement joins TRBV15 to TRBJ2-3; D is ambiguous. From germline, CDR1 is LNHNV and CDR2 YYDKDF (reference sequence). This CDR3 is built from 14 residues. Deletions cut 5 bases from V and 4 bases from J, with 13 bases between. CDR3 nucleotides: TGTGCCACCAGCCCCGCGGACCGGGCAGATACGCAGTATTTT. It is translated as CATSPADRADTQYF.

This clone was seen only a few times. The chain employs TRBV5-4 and TRBJ1-4, with D possibly being TRBD1 (6 bases). The CDR3 is made up of 14 amino acids. The germline V gene has CDR1 SGHNT and CDR2 YYREEE (reference sequence). Trimming stripped 1 base from V and 6 bases from J, with 10 bases between. CDR3 sequence: CASSLTGRDEKLFF. The CDR3 DNA is TGTGCCAGCAGCTTGACAGGGAGGGATGAAAAACTGTTTTTT. Based on the CDR3 plus reference TRBV5-4 and TRBJ1-4, the full variable domain is ETGVTQSPTHLIKTRGQQVTLRCSSQSGHNTVSWYQQALGQGPQFIFQYYREEENGRGNFPPRFSGLQFPNYSSELNVNALELDDSALYLCASSLTGRDEKLFFGSGTQLSVL.

This clone was seen more than once but under ten times. The chain uses TRBV15 and TRBJ2-5; D gene uncertain. Deletions cut 3 bases from V and 7 bases from J, with 12 bases between. This CDR3 spans 13 amino acids. CDR1 and CDR2 from the germline V gene are LNHNV and YYDKDF (reference sequence). The CDR3 DNA follows: TGTGCCACCAGCAGTCCTCCGGAGTGGACCCAGTACTTC. This sequence encodes CATSSPPEWTQYF.

This clone has just one count. The chain is built from TRBV7-3 and TRBJ2-3, with 10 bases fitting TRBD1. Germline lookup yields CDR1 SGHTA and CDR2 FQGTGA. The CDR3 totals 14 residues. The V and J ends lost 5 bases and 4 bases, in that order; junction bases with no gene match: 3. The CDR3 region is CASSRDRGADTQYF. The CDR3 nucleotides are TGTGCCAGCAGCCGGGACAGGGGTGCAGATACGCAGTATTTT.

This chain joins TRBV29-1 and TRBJ1-2; D remains ambiguous. The CDR3 covers 13 residues. Per the germline V gene, CDR1 is SQVTM and CDR2 is ANQGSEA. The V end was cut by 3 bases, the J end by 0 bases, with 8 bases between. As DNA, the CDR3 is TGCAGCGTTGACGGGCAAGCTAACTATGGCTACACCTTC. This encodes CSVDGQANYGYTF.

In its sample, this clone was seen a few times. The V and J genes are TRBV11-1 and TRBJ2-4; tentative D call: TRBD2 (5 bases). Germline values: CDR1 SGHAT, CDR2 FQDESV (reference sequence). This CDR3 comprises 16 residues. Deletions cut 0 bases from V and 0 bases from J, with 9 bases between. In DNA, the CDR3 is TGTGCCAGCAGCTTAGCTTCGGCGGGAGCCAAAAACATTCAGTACTTC. It specifies CASSLASAGAKNIQYF.

This clone has just a few counts. The chain couples TRBV7-2 to TRBJ2-1; no firm D call. The length of the CDR3 is 13 residues. The V end was cut by 0 bases, the J end by 15 bases, with 15 bases between. Germline V CDR1 and CDR2: SGHTA, FQGNSA. The CDR3 DNA sequence: TGTGCCAGCAGCTTAGCGGTGGTCCCCTGGGCGTTCTTC. It translates to CASSLAVVPWAFF.

This clone has more than one count but fewer than ten. V and J are TRBV7-9 and TRBJ2-3; D gene uncertain. This CDR3 has 14 amino acids. The germline V and J ends were trimmed by 5 bases and 4 bases, with 13 bases remaining between them. The germline V gene has CDR1 SEHNR and CDR2 FQNEAQ (reference sequence). CDR3 DNA sequence: TGTGCCAGCAGCGTCCGCCGAGTGGCAGATACGCAGTATTTT. Amino acid sequence: CASSVRRVADTQYF.

This clone was counted only a few times. The V call is TRBV29-1, the J call TRBJ2-4, with D hard to call. This CDR3 has 12 amino acids. The germline V gene has CDR1 SQVTM and CDR2 ANQGSEA. Trimming stripped 4 bases from V and 7 bases from J, with 11 bases between. CDR3 nucleotide sequence: TGCAGCGTTGGGGGTCAGGATAACATTCAGTACTTC. The encoded protein is CSVGGQDNIQYF.

The gene calls are TRBV30 and TRBJ2-7, with D perhaps TRBD1 (6 bases). The germline CDR1 and CDR2 sequences are GTSNPN and SVGIG (reference sequence). The CDR3 covers 13 residues. Trimming took off 2 bases at V and 5 bases at J, with 13 bases between the two ends. The CDR3 protein is CAWSITGWNEQYF. CDR3 nucleotide sequence: TGTGCCTGGAGTATTACAGGGTGGAACGAGCAGTACTTC.

In its sample, this clone was seen a few times. The chain carries TRBV29-1 and TRBJ2-5; perhaps TRBD2 as D (6 bases). The CDR3 is 13 residues long. CDR1 and CDR2 (germline): SQVTM, ANQGSEA. Trimming removed 2 bases at V and 3 bases at J, with 10 bases between. For the CDR3, the DNA is TGCAGCGTTGAACCGGGAGCGGAAGAGACCCAGTACTTC. Its translation is CSVEPGAEETQYF.

This clone was detected only once. The rearrangement uses TRBV7-9 and TRBJ2-1; 8 nucleotides align to TRBD2. The junction had 4 bases not matched to a gene; V was cut back by 5 bases and J by 1 base. CDR1 and CDR2 (germline): SEHNR, FQNEAQ (reference sequence). The CDR3 is 15 amino acids. CDR3 amino acids: CASSGLAGSYNEQFF. The CDR3 DNA reads TGTGCCAGCAGCGGGTTAGCGGGATCCTACAATGAGCAGTTCTTC.

This clone was detected only once. The V gene is TRBV10-3, the J gene TRBJ1-1, with 7 nucleotides matching TRBD1. Per germline, CDR1 ENHRY and CDR2 SYGVKD. CDR3 length: 13 residues. The V segment lost 6 bases and the J segment 4 bases; nucleotides outside the gene matches: 5. The CDR3 loop is CAISQDRATEAFF. DNA of the CDR3: TGTGCCATCAGCCAAGACAGGGCCACTGAAGCTTTCTTT.

This sequence joins TRBV30 and TRBJ2-2; 7 bases are a match to TRBD2. CDR3 length: 14 amino acids. Looked up from germline, CDR1 is GTSNPN and CDR2 is SVGIG (reference sequence). The J segment lost 5 bases and the V segment lost 2 bases, leaving 5 bases of the junction unmatched. The DNA of the CDR3 is TGTGCCTGGAGTCGGCTAGCGGTGACCGGGGAGCTGTTTTTT. Protein sequence: CAWSRLAVTGELFF.

This clone appeared a few times. J is TRBJ2-5 and V is TRBV28, with D perhaps being TRBD1 or TRBD2 (5 bases each). Per germline, CDR1 MDHEN and CDR2 SYDVKM. V was trimmed by 4 bases and J by 1 base, leaving 13 bases between them. The CDR3 contains 15 residues. The CDR3 region is CASSSRDRRQETQYF. The CDR3 bases are TGTGCCAGCAGTTCAAGGGACCGTCGCCAAGAGACCCAGTACTTC.

This chain joins TRBV5-1 and TRBJ1-1, with 8 bases aligning to TRBD1. After removal of 4 bases from V and 1 base from J, the junction contained 3 bases not matched to a gene. The CDR3 totals 14 residues. Germline lookup yields CDR1 SGHRS and CDR2 YFSETQ. CDR3 DNA: TGCGCCAGCAGCAACGACAGGGGGAACACTGAAGCTTTCTTT. Its protein product is CASSNDRGNTEAFF.

V and J are TRBV30 and TRBJ1-2; 9 positions match TRBD1. The CDR3 has 16 residues. With V trimmed by 2 bases and J by 1 base, 8 bases remained unmatched. Germline CDR1 GTSNPN, CDR2 SVGIG (reference sequence). The DNA of the CDR3 is TGTGCCTGGAGTTCTTTCGGGGGACAGGGTAACTATGGCTACACCTTC. Protein: CAWSSFGGQGNYGYTF.

The chain employs TRBV16 and TRBJ1-3; perhaps TRBD1 as D (5 bases). This CDR3 is 15 amino acids long. CDR1 KGHSY and CDR2 FQNENV come from the germline V gene. The V and J ends lost 0 bases and 7 bases respectively, with 13 bases between them. CDR3 bases: TGTGCCAGCAGCCAATCGCAGGGACTATGGAACACCATATATTTT. Translating it yields CASSQSQGLWNTIYF.

As for this clone: Other DNA sequences of this sample code for an identical CDR3. The chain has TRBV7-9 and TRBJ2-3; D perhaps matches TRBD1 (5 bases). The CDR3 consists of 14 residues. CDR1 is SEHNR and CDR2 is FQNEAQ in the germline V gene (reference sequence). The V end lost 5 bases, the J end lost 0 bases, and 9 bases lay between the germline ends. As DNA, the CDR3 is TGTGCCAGCAGCCTGACAGCCAGCACAGATACGCAGTATTTT. Residues: CASSLTASTDTQYF. Filled out from reference TRBV7-9 and TRBJ2-3, the complete variable domain reads DTGVSQNPRHKITKRGQNVTFRCDPISEHNRLYWYRQTLGQGPEFLTYFQNEAQLEKSRLLSDRFSAERPKGSFSTLEIQRTEQGDSAMYLCASSLTASTDTQYFGPGTRLTVL.

V usage is TRBV4-2 and J usage is TRBJ2-7, with 10 bases aligning to TRBD2. V shed 1 base and J 7 bases; nucleotides not matched to a gene: 10. This CDR3 contains 16 residues. Germline CDR1 reads LGHNA; CDR2 reads YNFKEQ. The CDR3 protein is CASSQGIASGSYEQYF. The CDR3 DNA reads as TGTGCCAGCAGCCAAGGGATAGCTAGCGGGAGTTATGAGCAGTACTTC.

This clone was recorded a few times. As DNA, the CDR3 is TGCGCCAGCAGTCTCGCTAGCGGGAGTGCTGAGCAGTTCTTC. This translates into CASSLASGSAEQFF. The V and J genes are TRBV5-1 and TRBJ2-1; 10 nucleotides align to TRBD2. The CDR3 spans 14 residues. Trimming took 5 bases from V and 9 from J; bases not matched to a gene: 8. The germline V gene has CDR1 SGHRS and CDR2 YFSETQ.

The DNA of the CDR3 is TGTGCCAGCAGCCCACTAGCGCTCAGCTACGAGCAGTACTTC. Residues: CASSPLALSYEQYF. The gene calls are TRBV27 and TRBJ2-7; 7 bases are shared with TRBD2. The J segment lost 3 bases and the V segment lost 6 bases, leaving 8 bases of the junction unmatched. Germline loops: CDR1 MNHEY, CDR2 SMNVEV (reference sequence). The CDR3 covers 14 residues.

This chain joins TRBV7-6 and TRBJ1-2; 10 positions agree with TRBD1. Per germline, CDR1 SGHVS and CDR2 FNYEAQ. Losses at the gene ends were 0 bases for V and 5 bases for J; bases not matched to a gene: 3. The CDR3 covers 15 residues. CDR3 sequence (DNA): TGTGCCAGCAGCTTAGCTGGGACAGGGGTATATGGCTACACCTTC. It translates to CASSLAGTGVYGYTF.

The gene calls are TRBV5-1 and TRBJ2-5; D uncertain. CDR3 size: 15 residues. The V and J ends lost 0 bases and 1 base respectively, with 10 bases between them. Germline CDR1 SGHRS, CDR2 YFSETQ. The CDR3 here is CASSLVISGQETQYF. DNA for the CDR3: TGCGCCAGCAGCTTGGTTATCTCAGGCCAAGAGACCCAGTACTTC.

The chain carries TRBV7-3 and TRBJ2-3; perhaps TRBD1 as D (6 bases). Germline V CDR1 and CDR2: SGHTA, FQGTGA. V shed 6 bases and J shed 8 bases, with 12 bases lying between them. This CDR3 comprises 12 residues. CDR3 sequence (DNA): TGTGCCAGCAGGTTGGACAGCCCTACGCAGTATTTT. This translates into CASRLDSPTQYF.

This sequence joins TRBV4-2 and TRBJ2-3, with a possible D match to TRBD2 (5 bases). Germline V gives CDR1 LGHNA, CDR2 YNFKEQ. The CDR3 has 13 residues. V shed 7 bases and J shed 5 bases, with 13 bases lying between them. The DNA for the CDR3 is TGTGCCAGCACCTTTACCAGCGGAGATACGCAGTATTTT. Translated, it gives CASTFTSGDTQYF.

The chain joins TRBV4-3 to TRBJ2-1, with no clear D. The CDR3 totals 12 residues. The V end was cut by 5 bases, the J end by 8 bases, with 10 bases between. CDR1 is LGHNA and CDR2 is YSLEER in the germline V gene. The CDR3 region has the DNA TGCGCCAGCAGCTCGCGTGGGGATGAGCAGTTCTTC. As protein: CASSSRGDEQFF.

The genes are TRBV28 and TRBJ1-5; 9 positions match TRBD1. CDR3 length equals 15 residues. Losses at the gene ends were 5 bases for V and 4 bases for J; bases not matched to a gene: 6. Germline values: CDR1 MDHEN, CDR2 SYDVKM. This CDR3 is CASSPQGAGNQPQHF. The CDR3 DNA follows: TGTGCCAGCAGTCCACAGGGGGCTGGGAATCAGCCCCAGCATTTT.